The entry below gives a single TCR beta chain sequence along with its context. This CDR3 contains 14 residues. Germline V gene data show CDR1 as MNHEY and CDR2 as SMNVEV (reference sequence). Trimming pared 6 bases from V and 4 bases from J, leaving 15 bases between. These data come from a study of blood T cell repertoires in COVID-19. Across the whole study: Sample material is recorded as cDNA or gDNA derived from T cells, B-cell-depleted T cells, or PBMCs.

Seattle patients were enrolled during active infection and followed longitudinally. Original data processing: How many nucleated cells were present was estimated from reference gene primer amplification. The protocol was immunoSEQ multiplex PCR, while the TCRdb copy is restricted to in-frame clones and leaves out a portion. D and trimming were read from the DNA, whereas the V and J calls and clone size are those reported in that table. The repertoire has approximately 320,000 clones, 85% to 90% of them found once; the top ten carry around 10%. The TCR comes from a woman aged 25 to 45 with COVID-19, enrolled during active disease. V is TRBV27 and J is TRBJ1-1; D possibly corresponds to TRBD1 (6 bases). Sequences were obtained from peripheral blood. CDR3 nucleotide sequence: TGTGCCAGCAGCCCGACAGGTTGGGGCACTGAAGCTTTCTTT. Amino acid sequence: CASSPTGWGTEAFF.